Listed here is a single T cell receptor beta chain. This clonotype was observed a few times. Its antigen is still unknown. Base qualities were left out, and no much larger clone turns up one base away. This sample stems from a study of T cells after yellow fever vaccination (dated by TCRdb to between 2018 and 2021). Background for the entire study: The SMART-Seq v4 Ultra Low Input RNA kit was used to prepare libraries from fractions with low cell numbers. Bulk TCR alpha and beta repertoires were sequenced longitudinally to track T-cell clones before and after primary and booster YFV17D yellow fever vaccination. Two healthy male donors, one aged 18 to 30 and one aged 30 to 40 years, were included in the cohort. Blood was collected at multiple timepoints before and after primary and secondary immunization, and bulk PBMC replicates and cell subsets were isolated.

TCR cDNA was synthesized by 5'RACE template switching, which introduced a universal primer site and unique molecular identifiers. Priming for cDNA synthesis came from both the TCR alpha and TCR beta constant segments. Libraries were amplified in two PCR steps, with sample barcodes and sequencing adapters added in the second step. Sequencing of libraries was performed on Illumina HiSeq 2500 (2x100 bp) or NovaSeq (2x150 bp). The study's own analysis went as follows. Reads were demultiplexed and collapsed into UMI consensus sequences with MIGEC, and V(D)J alignment was performed with MiXCR. Vaccine-responding clonotypes were identified with edgeR using replicate PBMC samples, with FDR below 0.01 and a log2 fold change above 5 up to day 15 being required. Each bulk clonotype received a CD4 or CD8 identity based on whether the sequenced CD4 or CD8 repertoire contained that clonotype at higher abundance. TCRdb handled the public reads itself, with Q25 trimming in fastp and clone calling in MiXCR, and kept productive beta chains. Rows with one shared CDR3 protein collapse into an entry with the most common genes and DNA. The authors' filters were not applied to this entry. This sample gives approximately 600,000 distinct CDR3 sequences in total; 9% to 15% of them show up just once. The ten top clones hold about 15% of the sample.

The CDR3 holds 14 amino acids from the cysteine to the phenylalanine. This entry keeps only the CDR3 DNA: 42 bases, framed from base 1. CDR1 and CDR2 are drawn from the germline V gene: WSHSY, SAAADI. V loses 8 bases, J loses 4 bases, and the germline ends lie 17 bases apart. The treatment or condition label, as the study defines it: live attenuated yellow fever vaccine strain. At every blood-draw timepoint, two biological replicates of bulk PBMCs were collected. PBMCs were isolated from peripheral blood using a standard Ficoll-Paque protocol. RNA was extracted with TriZol from bulk PBMCs, CD4 and CD8 fractions, and dextramer-positive and dextramer-negative fractions. The paper's findings and limits, for the study overall: Computational filtering was required because FACS-sorted repertoires could contain abundant contaminating clonotypes from the bulk population. Compared with the primary T-cell response, the secondary T-cell response was faster but weaker, reaching its peak on day 5 rather than on day 15. Because only two donors were included in the study, the extent to which the findings can be generalized is limited. After the booster, most of the clones that had expanded following primary vaccination were detected again (almost 98% of CD4 and around 87% of CD8), which suggests that memory was broadly maintained. A small share of clonotypes occurred in both CD4 and CD8 compartments, likely arising from convergent recombination.

The sample consisted of PBMCs, taken on the day of the yellow fever booster vaccination. The clonotype originates from a man aged 25-40 years who received the YFV17D yellow fever vaccine. The chain uses TRBV10-2 and TRBJ1-1; TRBD1 is a possible D gene, resting on 6 matching bases. The sequenced DNA: TGCGCCAGCGTCCGAGAGGGGGGTCCCACTGAAGCTTTCTTT. This yields the protein CASVREGGPTEAFF.